This T cell receptor beta chain was documented in a study of blood T cell repertoires in COVID-19. Authors' methods: The assay estimated nucleated cells by amplifying reference gene primers. Assay: immunoSEQ multiplex PCR; the TCRdb copy retains only in-frame clones and omits some. V and J calls and clone size come straight from that table; D and trimming were deduced from the DNA. The sample has about 270,000 clones, about nine tenths seen once; the top ten hold less than 20%. The cohort comprised adults aged roughly 18 to 95 years residing in approximately 25 US areas. Clinical history as reported by participants underpinned cohort assignment. This CDR3 comprises 15 residues.

The sequence was obtained from a man in his late teens or twenties who had recovered from COVID-19. V gene TRBV21-1 combines with J gene TRBJ2-2; the DNA was not compared with TRBD2, the D call given in the table. TRBV21-1 is shown as a pseudogene. The specimen was PBMCs or T cells enriched from blood (not recorded which). The CDR3 spells CASSTPHAPGGELFF. DNA for the CDR3: TGTGCCAGCAGCACCCCCCACGCCCCGGGCGGGGAGCTGTTTTTT.